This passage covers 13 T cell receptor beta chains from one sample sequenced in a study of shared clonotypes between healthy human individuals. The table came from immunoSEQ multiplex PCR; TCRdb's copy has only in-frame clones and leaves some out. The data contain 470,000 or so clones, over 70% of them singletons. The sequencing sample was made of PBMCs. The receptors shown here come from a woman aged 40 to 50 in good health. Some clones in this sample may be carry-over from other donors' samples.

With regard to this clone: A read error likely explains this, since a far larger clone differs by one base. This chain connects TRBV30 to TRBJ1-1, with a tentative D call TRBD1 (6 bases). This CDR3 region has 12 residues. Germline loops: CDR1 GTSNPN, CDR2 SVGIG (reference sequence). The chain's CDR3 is CAWGGGRSEASF. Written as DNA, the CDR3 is TGTGCCTGGGGCGGGGGGCGGTCTGAAGCTTCCTTT.

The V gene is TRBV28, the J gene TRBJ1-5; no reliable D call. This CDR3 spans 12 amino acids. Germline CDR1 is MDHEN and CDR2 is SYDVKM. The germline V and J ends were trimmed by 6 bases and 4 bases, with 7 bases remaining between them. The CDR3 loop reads CASRFTNQPQHF. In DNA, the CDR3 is TGTGCCAGCAGATTTACTAATCAGCCCCAGCATTTT.

CDR3 residues: CASRLLLADGRETQYF. The CDR3 DNA is TGTGCCAGCAGACTACTCCTAGCGGATGGTCGAGAGACCCAGTACTTC. This rearrangement joins TRBV27 to TRBJ2-5; 7 bases are a match to TRBD2. Germline CDR1 reads MNHEY; CDR2 reads SMNVEV (reference sequence). Trimming at V came to 6 bases and at J to 4 bases, leaving 14 bases not matched to a gene. This CDR3 region has 16 residues.

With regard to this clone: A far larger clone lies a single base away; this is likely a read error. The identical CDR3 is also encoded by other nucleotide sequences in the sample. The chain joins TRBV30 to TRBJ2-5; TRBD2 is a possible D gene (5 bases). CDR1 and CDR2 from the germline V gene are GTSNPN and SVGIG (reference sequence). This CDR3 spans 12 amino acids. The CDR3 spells CAWSVLGETQYF. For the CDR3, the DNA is TGTGCCTGGAGTGTATTGGGAGAGACACAGTACTTC.

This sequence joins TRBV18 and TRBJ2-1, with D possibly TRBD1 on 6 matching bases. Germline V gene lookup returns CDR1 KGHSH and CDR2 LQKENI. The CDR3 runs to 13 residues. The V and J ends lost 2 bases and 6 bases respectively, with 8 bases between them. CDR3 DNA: TGTGCCAGCTCACCAGGACAGCTCAATGAGCAGTTCTTC. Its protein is CASSPGQLNEQFF.

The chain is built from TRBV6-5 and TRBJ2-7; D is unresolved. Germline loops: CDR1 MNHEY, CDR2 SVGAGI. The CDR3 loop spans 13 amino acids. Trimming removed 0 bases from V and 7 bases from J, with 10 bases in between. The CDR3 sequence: CASSYSPGLEQYF. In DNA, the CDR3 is TGTGCCAGCAGTTACTCACCCGGGCTAGAGCAGTACTTC.

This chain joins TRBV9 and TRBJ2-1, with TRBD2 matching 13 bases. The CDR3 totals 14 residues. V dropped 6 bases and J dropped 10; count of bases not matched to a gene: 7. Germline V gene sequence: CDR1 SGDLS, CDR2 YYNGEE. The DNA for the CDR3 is TGTGCCAGCACTTTCTCGACTAGCGGGAGGGAGCAGTTCTTC. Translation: CASTFSTSGREQFF.

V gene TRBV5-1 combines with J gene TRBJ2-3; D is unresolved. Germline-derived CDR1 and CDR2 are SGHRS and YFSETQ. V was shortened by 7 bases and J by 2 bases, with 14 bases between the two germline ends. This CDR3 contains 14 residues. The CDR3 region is CASSDGPATDTQYF. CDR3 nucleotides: TGCGCCAGCTCCGACGGGCCCGCCACAGATACGCAGTATTTT.

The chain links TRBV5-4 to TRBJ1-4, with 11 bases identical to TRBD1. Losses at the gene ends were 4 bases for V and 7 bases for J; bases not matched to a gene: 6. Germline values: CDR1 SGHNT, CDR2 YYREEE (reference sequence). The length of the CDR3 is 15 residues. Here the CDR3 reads CASSSRTGGGEKLFF. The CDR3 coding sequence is TGTGCCAGCAGCAGCCGGACAGGGGGCGGTGAAAAACTGTTTTTT.

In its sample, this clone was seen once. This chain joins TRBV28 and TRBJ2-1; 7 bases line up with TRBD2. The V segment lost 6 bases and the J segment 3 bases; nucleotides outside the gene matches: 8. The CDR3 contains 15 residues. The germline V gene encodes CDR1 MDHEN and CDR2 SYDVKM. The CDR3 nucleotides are TGTGCCAGCAGAACCCCCATAGCGGGCTACAATGAGCAGTTCTTC. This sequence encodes CASRTPIAGYNEQFF.

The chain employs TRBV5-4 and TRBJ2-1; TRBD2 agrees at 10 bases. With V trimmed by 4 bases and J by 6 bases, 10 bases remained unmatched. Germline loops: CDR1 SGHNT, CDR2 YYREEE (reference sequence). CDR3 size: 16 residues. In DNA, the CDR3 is TGTGCCAGCAGCCCCCCCAGCGGGAGGGCCAGCAATGAGCAGTTCTTC. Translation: CASSPPSGRASNEQFF.

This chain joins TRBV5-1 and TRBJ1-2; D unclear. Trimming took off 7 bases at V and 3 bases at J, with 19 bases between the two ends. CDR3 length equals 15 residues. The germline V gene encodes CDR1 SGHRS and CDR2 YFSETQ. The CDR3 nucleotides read TGCGCCAGCGCTATTATACCCCAAGGAGACTATGGCTACACCTTC. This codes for CASAIIPQGDYGYTF.

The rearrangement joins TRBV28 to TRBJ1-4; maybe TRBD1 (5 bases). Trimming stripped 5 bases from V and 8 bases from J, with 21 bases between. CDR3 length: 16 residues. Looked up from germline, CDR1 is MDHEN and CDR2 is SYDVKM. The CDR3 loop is CASSPRPQGGWEKLFF. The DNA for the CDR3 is TGTGCCAGCAGTCCTAGGCCGCAGGGTGGGTGGGAAAAACTGTTTTTT. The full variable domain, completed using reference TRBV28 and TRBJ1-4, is DVKVTQSSRYLVKRTGEKVFLECVQDMDHENMFWYRQDPGLGLRLIYFSYDVKMKEKGDIPEGYSVSREKKERFSLILESASTNQTSMYLCASSPRPQGGWEKLFFGSGTQLSVL.